The sequence of this T cell receptor (beta chain) was determined in a study of cytomegalovirus exposure and HLA in healthy donors. General study findings and limits: Rarity characterized most TCR sequences, yet some public TCRs appeared in many donors. 150 to 200 TCR beta chains were listed as cytomegalovirus-associated.

The CDR3 spans 14 residues. Germline V gene data show CDR1 as MNHEY and CDR2 as SMNVEV (reference sequence). With 8 bases clipped from V and 2 bases from J, the junction kept 6 bases outside the gene matches. In regard to this clone: Antigen specificity is unknown.

Assay: immunoSEQ multiplex PCR; the TCRdb copy retains only in-frame clones and omits some. The table lists about 160,000 clones, roughly 89% of them singletons. The donors were members of the validation cohort comprising over a hundred subjects, separate from the roughly 600-subject first cohort. The receptor was isolated from a man aged 18 to 29 in good health and CMV-seropositive. The V call is TRBV27, the J call TRBJ2-3; 8 bases fit TRBD2. Sequencing was carried out using PBMCs. DNA for the CDR3: TGTGCCAGCTGGGAGCGGGAGATCACAGATACGCAGTATTTT. Amino acid sequence: CASWEREITDTQYF.